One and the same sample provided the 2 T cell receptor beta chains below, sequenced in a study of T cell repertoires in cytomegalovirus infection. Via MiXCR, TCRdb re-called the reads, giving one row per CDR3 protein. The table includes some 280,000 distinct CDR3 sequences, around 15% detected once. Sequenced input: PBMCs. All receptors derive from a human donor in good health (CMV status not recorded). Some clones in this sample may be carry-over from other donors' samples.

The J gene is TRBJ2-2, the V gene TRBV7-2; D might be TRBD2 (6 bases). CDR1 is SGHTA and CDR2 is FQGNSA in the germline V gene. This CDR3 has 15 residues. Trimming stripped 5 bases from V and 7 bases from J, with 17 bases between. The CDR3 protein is CASSPPSGVHGELFF. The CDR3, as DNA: TGTGCCAGCAGCCCCCCTTCGGGAGTCCACGGGGAGCTGTTTTTT.

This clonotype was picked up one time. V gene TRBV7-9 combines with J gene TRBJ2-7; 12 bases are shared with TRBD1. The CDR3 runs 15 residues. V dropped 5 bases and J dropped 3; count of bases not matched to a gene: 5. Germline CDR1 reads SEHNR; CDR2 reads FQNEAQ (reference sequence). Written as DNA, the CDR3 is TGTGCCAGCAGCCTGGGACAGGGGGCCGACTACGAGCAGTACTTC. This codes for CASSLGQGADYEQYF.